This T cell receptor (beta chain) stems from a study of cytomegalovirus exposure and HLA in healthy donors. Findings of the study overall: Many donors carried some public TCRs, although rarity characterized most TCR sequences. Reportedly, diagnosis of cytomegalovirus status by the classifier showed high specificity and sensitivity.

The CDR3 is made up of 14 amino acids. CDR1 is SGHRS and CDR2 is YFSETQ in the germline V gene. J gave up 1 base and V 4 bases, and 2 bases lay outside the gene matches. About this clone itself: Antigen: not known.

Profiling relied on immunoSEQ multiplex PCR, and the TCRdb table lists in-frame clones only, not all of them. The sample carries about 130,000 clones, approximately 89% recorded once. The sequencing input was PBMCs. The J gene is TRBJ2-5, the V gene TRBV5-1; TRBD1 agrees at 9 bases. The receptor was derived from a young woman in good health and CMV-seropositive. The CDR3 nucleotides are TGCGCCAGCAGCCCGGACAGGGGCCAAGAGACCCAGTACTTC. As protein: CASSPDRGQETQYF.